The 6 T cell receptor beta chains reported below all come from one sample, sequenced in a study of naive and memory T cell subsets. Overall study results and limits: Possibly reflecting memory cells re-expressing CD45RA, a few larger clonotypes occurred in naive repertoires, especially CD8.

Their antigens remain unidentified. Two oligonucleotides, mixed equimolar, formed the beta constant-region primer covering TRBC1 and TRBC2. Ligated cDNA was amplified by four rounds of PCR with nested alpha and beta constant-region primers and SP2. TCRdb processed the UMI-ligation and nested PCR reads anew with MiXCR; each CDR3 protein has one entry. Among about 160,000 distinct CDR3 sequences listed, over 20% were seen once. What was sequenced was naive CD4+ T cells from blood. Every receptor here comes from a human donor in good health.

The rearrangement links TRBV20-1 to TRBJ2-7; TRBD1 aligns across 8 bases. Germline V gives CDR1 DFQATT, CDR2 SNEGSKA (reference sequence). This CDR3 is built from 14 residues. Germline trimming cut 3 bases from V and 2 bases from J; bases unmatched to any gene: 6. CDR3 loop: CSARGWTGTYEQYF. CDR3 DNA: TGCAGTGCTAGGGGCTGGACAGGGACCTACGAGCAGTACTTC.

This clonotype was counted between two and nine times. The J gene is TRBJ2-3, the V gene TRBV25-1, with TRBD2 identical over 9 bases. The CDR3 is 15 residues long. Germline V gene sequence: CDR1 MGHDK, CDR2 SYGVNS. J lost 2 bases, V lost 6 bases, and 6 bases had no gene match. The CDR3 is CASREAGGNTDTQYF. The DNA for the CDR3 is TGTGCCAGCAGGGAGGCGGGAGGGAACACAGATACGCAGTATTTT.

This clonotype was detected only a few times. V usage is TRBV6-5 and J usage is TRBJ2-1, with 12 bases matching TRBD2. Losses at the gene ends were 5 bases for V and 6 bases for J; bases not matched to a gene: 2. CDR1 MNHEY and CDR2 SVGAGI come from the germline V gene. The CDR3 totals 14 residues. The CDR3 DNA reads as TGTGCCAGCAGTAGACTAGCGGGAGTCAATGAGCAGTTCTTC. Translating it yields CASSRLAGVNEQFF.

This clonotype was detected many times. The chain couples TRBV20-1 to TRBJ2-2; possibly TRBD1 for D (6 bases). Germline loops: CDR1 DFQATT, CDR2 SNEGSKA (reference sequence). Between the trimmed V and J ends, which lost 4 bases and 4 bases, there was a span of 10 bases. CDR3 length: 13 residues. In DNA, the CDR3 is TGCAGTGCTAAACAGGGCACCACCGGGGAGCTGTTTTTT. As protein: CSAKQGTTGELFF.

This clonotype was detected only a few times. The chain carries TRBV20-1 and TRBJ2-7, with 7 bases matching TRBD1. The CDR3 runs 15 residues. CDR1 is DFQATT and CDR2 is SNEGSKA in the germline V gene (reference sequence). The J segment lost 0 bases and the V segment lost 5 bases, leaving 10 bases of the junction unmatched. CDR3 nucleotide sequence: TGCAGTGCTCCCGGTTGGACAGGCAGCTCCTACGAGCAGTACTTC. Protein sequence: CSAPGWTGSSYEQYF.

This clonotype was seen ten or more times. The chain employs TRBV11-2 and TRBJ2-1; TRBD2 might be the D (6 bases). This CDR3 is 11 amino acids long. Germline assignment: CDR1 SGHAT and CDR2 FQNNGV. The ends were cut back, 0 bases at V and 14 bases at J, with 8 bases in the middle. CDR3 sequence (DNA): TGTGCCAGCAGCTTAGACAGGGAGGAGTTCTTC. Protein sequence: CASSLDREEFF.